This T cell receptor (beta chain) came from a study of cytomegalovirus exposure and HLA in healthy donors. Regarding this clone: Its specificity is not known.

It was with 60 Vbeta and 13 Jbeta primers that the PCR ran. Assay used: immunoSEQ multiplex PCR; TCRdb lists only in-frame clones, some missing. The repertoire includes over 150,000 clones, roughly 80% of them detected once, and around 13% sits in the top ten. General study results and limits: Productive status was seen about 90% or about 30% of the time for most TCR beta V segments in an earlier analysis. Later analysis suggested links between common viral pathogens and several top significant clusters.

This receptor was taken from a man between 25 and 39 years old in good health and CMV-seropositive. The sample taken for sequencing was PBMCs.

Here the CDR3 reads CASSGRGQGSEKLFF. Here the CDR3 DNA reads TGTGCCAGCAGCGGCCGTGGACAGGGTAGCGAAAAACTGTTTTTT. The chain joins TRBV13 to TRBJ1-4, with 8 bases lining up with TRBD1. This CDR3 region has 15 residues. Losses at the gene ends were 5 bases for V and 8 bases for J; bases not matched to a gene: 10. Germline-derived CDR1 and CDR2 are PRHDT and FYEKMQ (reference sequence).